These T cell receptor beta chains were read from a single sample in a study of shared clonotypes between healthy human individuals. Sequencing used immunoSEQ multiplex PCR; TCRdb keeps in-frame clones, though not all of them. The sample holds hundreds of thousands of clones, under 80% seen once. Specimen: memory CD4+ T cells sorted from blood. The receptors originated from a woman in her 30s in good health. Both conserved end residues are part of each CDR3. The D gene is left open where the match is weak. The size of a clone is reported for some rows only, either as once, few or many, or as a class for expanded clones.

CDR3 protein,CDR3 DNA,J gene,V gene,D gene,clone size,CDR3 length
CASSPGSLWYNEQFF,TGTGCCAGCAGCCCGGGGAGCCTCTGGTACAATGAGCAGTTCTTC,TRBJ2-1,TRBV7-9,NA,NA,15
CASTITEGYNEQFF,TGTGCCAGCACCATAACTGAGGGATACAATGAGCAGTTCTTC,TRBJ2-1,TRBV28,NA,NA,14
CASISAGNTEAFF,TGCGCCAGCATATCGGCAGGGAACACTGAAGCTTTCTTT,TRBJ1-1,TRBV10-2,NA,once,13
CASSPMDRRLQETQYF,TGCGCCAGCAGCCCCATGGACAGGAGGCTCCAAGAGACCCAGTACTTC,TRBJ2-5,TRBV5-1,TRBD1,NA,16
CASSYGTGGDTDTQYF,TGTGCCAGCAGCTACGGGACAGGGGGTGACACAGATACGCAGTATTTT,TRBJ2-3,TRBV7-9,TRBD1,NA,16
CASRTERIYEQYF,TGTGCCAGCAGAACCGAGCGAATCTACGAGCAGTACTTC,TRBJ2-7,TRBV11-2,NA,NA,13
CASSLARLAGNNEQFF,TGTGCCAGCAGCTTGGCCAGGCTAGCGGGAAACAATGAGCAGTTCTTC,TRBJ2-1,TRBV5-5,TRBD2,NA,16
CASSRTFPYNEQFF,TGTGCCAGCAGTCGGACATTTCCCTACAATGAGCAGTTCTTC,TRBJ2-1,TRBV6-5,NA,NA,14
CASLGEVPNLSTEAFF,TGTGCCAGCCTAGGGGAGGTGCCCAATCTTAGCACTGAAGCTTTCTTT,TRBJ1-1,TRBV28,NA,NA,16
CAAGGRGDDTEAFF,TGTGCCGCCGGTGGCCGAGGGGACGACACTGAAGCTTTCTTT,TRBJ1-1,TRBV10-3,NA,few,14
CASSQRTSTDTQYF,TGCGCCAGCAGCCAAAGGACTAGCACAGATACGCAGTATTTT,TRBJ2-3,TRBV4-1,NA,few,14
CASSPAGVEITGELFF,TGTGCCAGCTCACCAGCGGGAGTAGAAATCACCGGGGAGCTGTTTTTT,TRBJ2-2,TRBV18,TRBD2,NA,16
CATSSFPGQTYEQYF,TGTGCCACCAGCAGTTTCCCGGGACAGACCTACGAGCAGTACTTC,TRBJ2-7,TRBV15,TRBD1,NA,15
CASSERVTAYEQYF,TGTGCCAGCAGTGAAAGAGTCACAGCCTACGAGCAGTACTTC,TRBJ2-7,TRBV2,NA,many,14
CASSQGQGRYEQYF,TGTGCCAGCAGCCAGGGACAGGGTCGGTACGAGCAGTACTTC,TRBJ2-7,TRBV5-6,TRBD1,NA,14
CASSVSDRGPTSYEQYF,TGTGCCAGCAGTGTCTCTGACAGGGGTCCAACCTCCTACGAGCAGTACTTC,TRBJ2-7,TRBV2,TRBD1,few,17
CASSAGQGGEKLFF,TGTGCCAGCAGTGCCGGACAGGGGGGAGAAAAACTGTTTTTT,TRBJ1-4,TRBV6-5,TRBD1,NA,14
CASSWDSNYEQYF,TGCGCCAGCTCGTGGGATTCTAACTACGAGCAGTACTTC,TRBJ2-7,TRBV5-1,NA,NA,13
CASSVLAGAGEQYF,TGCGCCAGCAGTGTTCTAGCGGGAGCCGGAGAGCAGTACTTC,TRBJ2-7,TRBV10-1,TRBD2,NA,14
CASSAPTGGFTDTQYF,TGTGCCAGCAGTGCTCCGACAGGGGGTTTCACAGATACGCAGTATTTT,TRBJ2-3,TRBV25-1,TRBD1,NA,16
CASSSRGGSPYNEQFF,TGTGCCAGTAGTTCCCGTGGGGGTTCACCCTACAATGAGCAGTTCTTC,TRBJ2-1,TRBV19,NA,NA,16
CASSPPDTRTDTQYF,TGTGCCAGCTCACCACCGGATACACGCACAGATACGCAGTATTTT,TRBJ2-3,TRBV18,NA,NA,15
CASSQGPSGRKNEQFF,TGTGCCAGCAGCCAAGGCCCTAGCGGGAGGAAAAACGAGCAGTTCTTC,TRBJ2-1,TRBV16,TRBD2,NA,16
CASSLGTFYEQYF,TGTGCCAGCAGCTTAGGGACTTTCTACGAGCAGTACTTC,TRBJ2-7,TRBV7-9,NA,NA,13